This T cell receptor (beta chain) was identified in a study of cytomegalovirus exposure and HLA in healthy donors. Study information: The early release's HLA-typed donors yielded approximately 82 million unique TCRs. Study-wide findings and caveats: A later analysis showed TCR association rates differing by HLA locus, peaking at DRB1 and lowest at HLA-C. For most TCR beta V segments, an earlier analysis put the productive rate at about 87% or about 30% of the time. A further, later analysis showed that HLA-associated TCR beta chains (compared with equally common others) were more clonally expanded.

Germline values: CDR1 MRHNA, CDR2 SNTAGT. Trimming removed 0 bases from V and 5 bases from J; junction bases left unmatched: 6. This CDR3 spans 16 amino acids. PCR amplification relied on 60 Vbeta primers (plus 13 Jbeta primers). Assay: immunoSEQ multiplex PCR; the TCRdb copy retains only in-frame clones and omits some. Of 70,000 to 95,000 clones in the sample, approximately 60% were seen once. For this clone: Its antigen remains unknown.

The chain joins TRBV6-4 to TRBJ2-1; TRBD2 matches 8 bases. Sequencing was carried out using PBMCs. The receptor's source is a woman in her twenties or thirties in good health and CMV-seropositive. The CDR3 nucleotides read TGTGCCAGCAGTGACTCGACCGGGGGGGAAAACAATGAGCAGTTCTTC. Its protein product is CASSDSTGGENNEQFF.